What follows is one TCR beta chain and its context. This clonotype was picked up many times. The antigen it recognizes is unknown. No per-base quality is available; no much larger clone lies one base away. This sample is part of a study of identical twins (dated by TCRdb to the mid-2010s). For context, the study as a whole: To test whether fetal clonotypes persist, the study used deep sequencing on TCR alpha and beta repertoires from monozygotic twins, unrelated adults of various ages, and cord blood. To rule out contamination, replicate twin experiments were performed at different times with different library preparation protocols.

The CDR3 holds 15 amino acids from the cysteine to the phenylalanine. The CDR3 DNA has 45 bases and is translated from base 1. Clipping removes 0 bases from V and 0 bases from J, with 1 as the unmatched junction base count. The germline V gene specifies SGHAT as CDR1 and FQNNGV as CDR2. What the authors observed across the whole study: Abundant cord blood beta clonotypes carried fewer insertions; young adult naive repertoires showed a weaker similar trend, while memory repertoires showed none. Because the same donors could not be followed over many years, the conclusions relied on cross-sectional statistical analysis. Compared with coincidental sharing between unrelated individuals, an excess of low generation-probability sequences was observed among out-of-frame TCR alpha sequences shared between twins. In monozygotic twins, recombination models systematically underestimated out-of-frame TCR alpha sharing, but the models matched the sharing seen between unrelated individuals. Excess twin sharing in beta out-of-frame sequences was weaker because fewer shared sequences lowered the signal-to-noise ratio. Invariant T cells such as MAIT and iNKT could partly confound zero-insertion analyses, although diverse VJ usage argued against such confounding for most clonotypes.

Only healthy Caucasian donors were included. Three pairs of female monozygotic twins, all aged roughly 18 to 29 years, made up the twin cohort. CD4+ and CD8+ T cell populations were isolated with positive isolation kits from Invitrogen. The method behind the library was 5' RACE. Sequencing was carried out with an Illumina HiSeq 2000. Template switching introduced a universal primer binding site; the final cDNA contained a unique molecular identifier, enabling accurate counting of TCR cDNA molecules. Specific primers in the conserved constant-segment region were used to synthesize first-strand cDNA for TCR alpha and beta chains. To control for contamination, each cDNA library was double barcoded with a SMART-Mk sample barcode plus Illumina barcodes. TruSeq adapter sequences and Illumina sample barcodes were added in two successive PCR steps. The TCR alpha and beta cDNA libraries were sequenced on the Illumina HiSeq platform using custom primers. The original pipeline was this. MiGEC processed the raw reads to extract unique molecular identifiers, while MiXCR was used to determine the CDR3 positions. Recombination models were inferred per individual with the repgenHMM and IGoR tools using an EM algorithm. Shared clonotypes were analyzed with the tcR package in R, and sharing was normalized by the product of cloneset sizes. To study raw recombination without the effects of thymic and clonal selection, out-of-frame nonproductive sequences were analyzed. Using fastp at Q25 and MiXCR, TCRdb reprocessed the public reads and kept productive beta chains. Each entry is one CDR3 protein sequence, shown with its most common DNA and genes. TCRdb, not the authors, supplied the V and J calls. For this sample the table gives about 290,000 distinct CDR3 sequences, of which roughly 9.8% were detected only once. Of the sample, roughly 7% falls within the top ten clones.

This sample also belongs to another study, concerning yellow fever vaccine responses in identical twins. According to the second study: According to the authors, the vaccine-induced T cell response in identical twins seemed to be partly convergent and partly specific to each individual. The study precisely tracked vaccine-responding T cell clones in identical twins.

The sequenced sample was CD8+ T cells sorted from blood. The V and J segments used are TRBV11-2 and TRBJ2-7, with TRBD2 identical over 8 junction bases. This clonotype was sampled from a woman between 18 and 29 years old in good health. Here is the DNA: TGTGCCAGCAGCTTAGAGAGCGGGAGCTCCTACGAGCAGTACTTC. Its protein reads: CASSLESGSSYEQYF.